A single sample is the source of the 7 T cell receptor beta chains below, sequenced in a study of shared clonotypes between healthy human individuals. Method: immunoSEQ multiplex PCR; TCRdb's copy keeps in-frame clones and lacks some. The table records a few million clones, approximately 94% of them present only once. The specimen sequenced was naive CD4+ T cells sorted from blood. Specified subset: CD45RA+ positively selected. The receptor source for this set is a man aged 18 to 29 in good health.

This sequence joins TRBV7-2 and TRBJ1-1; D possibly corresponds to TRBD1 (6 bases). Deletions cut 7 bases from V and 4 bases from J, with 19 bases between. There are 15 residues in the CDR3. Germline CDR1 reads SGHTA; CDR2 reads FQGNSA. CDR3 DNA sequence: TGTGCCAGCATCACGCATGGTACAGGGAGCACTGAAGCTTTCTTT. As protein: CASITHGTGSTEAFF.

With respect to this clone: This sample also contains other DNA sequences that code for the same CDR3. DNA of the CDR3: TGTGCCAGCAGCTTAAGTAGCAATCAGCCCCAGCATTTT. The encoded protein is CASSLSSNQPQHF. The V call is TRBV7-9, the J call TRBJ1-5; no reliable D call. Germline CDR1 SEHNR, CDR2 FQNEAQ (reference sequence). V was cut by 2 bases and J by 0 bases, with 2 bases left in between. CDR3 length: 13 amino acids.

Written as DNA, the CDR3 is TGTGCCAGCAGCTTTTACAGGGGCGGAGGTGATACGCAGTATTTT. Protein sequence: CASSFYRGGGDTQYF. The J gene is TRBJ2-3, the V gene TRBV7-9, with 7 bases matching TRBD1. Germline CDR1 is SEHNR and CDR2 is FQNEAQ (reference sequence). The CDR3 contains 15 residues. V was pared by 3 bases and J by 6 bases, with 9 bases of the junction left unmatched.

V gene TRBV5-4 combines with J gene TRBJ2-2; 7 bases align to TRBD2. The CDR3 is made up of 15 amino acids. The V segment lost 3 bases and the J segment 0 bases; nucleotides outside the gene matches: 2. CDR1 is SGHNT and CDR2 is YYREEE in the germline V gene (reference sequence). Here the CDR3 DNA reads TGTGCCAGCAGCTCCGGGACTACGAACACCGGGGAGCTGTTTTTT. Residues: CASSSGTTNTGELFF.

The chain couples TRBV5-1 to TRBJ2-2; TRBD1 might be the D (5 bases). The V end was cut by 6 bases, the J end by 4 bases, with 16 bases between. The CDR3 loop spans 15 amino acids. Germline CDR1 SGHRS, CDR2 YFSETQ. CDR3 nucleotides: TGCGCCAGCAAAAAGGACACCGTACCCACCGGGGAGCTGTTTTTT. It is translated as CASKKDTVPTGELFF.

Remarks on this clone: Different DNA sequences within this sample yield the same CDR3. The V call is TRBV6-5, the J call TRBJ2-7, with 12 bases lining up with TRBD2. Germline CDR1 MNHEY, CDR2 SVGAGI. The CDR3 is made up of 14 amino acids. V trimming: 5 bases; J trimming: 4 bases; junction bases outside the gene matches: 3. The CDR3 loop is CASSKLAGGYEQYF. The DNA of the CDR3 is TGTGCCAGCAGTAAACTAGCGGGAGGATACGAGCAGTACTTC.

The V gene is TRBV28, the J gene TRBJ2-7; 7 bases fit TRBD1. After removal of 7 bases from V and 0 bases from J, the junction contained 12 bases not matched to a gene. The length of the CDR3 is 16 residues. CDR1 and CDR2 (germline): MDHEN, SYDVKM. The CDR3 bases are TGTGCCAGCAAGGCTCGAGGACAGGTGAGCTCCTACGAGCAGTACTTC. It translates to CASKARGQVSSYEQYF.